Listed here are 25 T cell receptor beta chains from one sample, sequenced in a study of CD8+ T cells in alopecia areata. Pooled cells of cutaneous lymph node origin were sorted on CD4, CD8alpha, NKG2D, NKG2ACE and other markers. RNA was isolated and reverse transcribed to cDNA, the sequencing template. Here immunoSEQ multiplex PCR was the method, and the copy in TCRdb shows in-frame clones only, minus some. The table lists about 270,000 clones, with no singletons. The sequenced material came from CD4+ T cells sorted from a lymph node. These receptor sequences come from a C3H/HeJ mouse with alopecia areata. Strain haplotype (MHC): H2-k.

Notes on this clone: Any gene name here is a mouse gene name. The CDR3 extends 4 residues past the end of the read, so its final part is completed from the germline J gene. The chain joins TRBV1 to TRBJ2-5; maybe TRBD1 (6 bases). The germline V and J ends were trimmed by 6 bases and 3 bases, with 10 bases remaining between them. Germline loops: CDR1 NSQYPW, CDR2 LRSPGD (reference sequence). The CDR3 has 13 amino acids. The chain's CDR3 is CTCRGQHQDTQYF. CDR3 bases read: TGCACCTGCAGGGGACAACATCAAGAC.

This clone was counted only a few times. Genes and germline are mouse. The read is 4 residues too short to cover the CDR3 end, so that end is filled in from the germline J gene. The rearrangement links TRBV13-1 to TRBJ2-1; 8 bases match TRBD1. The trim removed 0 bases at V and 5 bases at J, leaving 1 base unmatched. The CDR3 is made up of 14 amino acids. The germline gives CDR1 NSHNY, CDR2 SYGAGN. The sequenced part of the CDR3 DNA is TGTGCCAGCAGTGATGAGACAGGGGATGCT. Protein: CASSDETGDA. The entire CDR3 is CASSDETGDAEQFF.

Regarding this clone: Germline and genes: mouse. The missing CDR3 end, 4 residues past where the read stops, is filled in from the germline J gene. This chain links TRBV13-1 with TRBJ2-3; no definite D call. CDR3 length: 15 residues. Looked up from germline, CDR1 is NSHNY and CDR2 is SYGAGN. The V end lost 2 bases, the J end lost 0 bases, and 10 bases lay between the germline ends. The CDR3 region is CASSEDISSAETLYF. The CDR3 DNA, read in part, is TGTGCCAGCAGTGAAGACATATCTAGTGCAGAA.

This clone was counted at least ten times. Genes here carry mouse names. The sequenced fragment ends 4 residues before the CDR3 boundary, so the rest is inferred from the germline J gene. The chain recombines TRBV13-1 with TRBJ1-2; tentatively, D is TRBD1 (5 bases). CDR3 length equals 14 residues. Trimming took 3 bases from V and 0 from J, leaving 9 bases between them. Germline values: CDR1 NSHNY, CDR2 SYGAGN. CDR3 DNA, as far as it was read: TGTGCCAGCAGTGGGACAATTGCAAACTCC. As protein: CASSGTIANS. The full CDR3 reads CASSGTIANSDYTF.

In regard to this clone: Mouse gene names and germline throughout. The read ends 4 residues before the CDR3 terminus; that terminus is restored from the germline J gene. The gene calls are TRBV19 and TRBJ2-3, with 9 bases fitting TRBD1. Unmatched junction bases numbered 3, after V lost 6 bases and J lost 1 base. Germline V gene sequence: CDR1 FNHDT, CDR2 SITEND (reference sequence). This CDR3 contains 14 residues. CDR3 region: CASTRDRGAETLYF. The CDR3 DNA, read in part, is TGTGCCAGCACCCGGGACAGGGGTGCAGAA.

Details on this clone: Germline and genes: mouse. The read halts 4 residues ahead of the CDR3 end, with the missing end drawn from the germline J gene. This chain links TRBV29 with TRBJ1-1, with D perhaps TRBD1 (6 bases). This CDR3 comprises 13 residues. The V end was cut by 9 bases, the J end by 2 bases, with 13 bases between. The germline V gene has CDR1 MSHET and CDR2 SYDVDS. The chain's CDR3 is CARKQGSNTEVFF. The covered CDR3 bases are TGTGCTAGAAAACAGGGTAGCAACACA.

For this clone: Gene and germline names: mouse. The sequenced fragment ends 4 residues before the CDR3 boundary, so the rest is inferred from the germline J gene. The chain links TRBV19 to TRBJ2-1; 9 bases align to TRBD1. Germline V gene data show CDR1 as FNHDT and CDR2 as SITEND (reference sequence). The V gene end was trimmed by 4 bases and the J gene end by 5 bases; junction bases not matched to a gene: 4. CDR3 length: 14 residues. The CDR3 sequence is CASSVTGGDAEQFF. The CDR3 DNA, read in part, is TGTGCCAGCAGTGTGACAGGGGGAGATGCT. The full variable domain, rest sourced from reference TRBV19 and TRBJ2-1, is GGIITQTPKFLIGQEGQKLTLKCQQNFNHDTMYWYRQDSGKGLRLIYYSITENDLQKGDLSEGYDASREKKSSFSLTVTSAQKNEMAVFLCASSVTGGDAEQFFGPGTRLTVL.

Note on this clone: Genes here carry mouse names. The read is 4 residues too short to cover the CDR3 end, so that end is filled in from the germline J gene. The rearrangement joins TRBV13-1 to TRBJ2-7; a possible D gene is TRBD2 (6 bases). The CDR3 has 11 residues. V shed 7 bases and J shed 2 bases, with 7 bases lying between them. The V gene's germline CDR1 is NSHNY and CDR2 SYGAGN. CDR3 DNA, as far as it was read: TGTGCCAGCTCTGGGGCCTAT. It translates to CASSGAY. The entire CDR3 protein is CASSGAYEQYF.

Of note for this clone: All gene names here are mouse names. Read coverage stops 4 residues before the CDR3 terminus; the germline J gene supplies the remainder. Other nucleotide sequences in the sample specify the same CDR3. The chain couples TRBV31 to TRBJ1-2, with TRBD1 matching 8 bases. The V gene's germline CDR1 is GKSSPN and CDR2 SITVG. With 1 base clipped from V and 2 bases from J, the junction kept 0 bases outside the gene matches. The CDR3 loop spans 13 amino acids. The CDR3 bases that were read are TGTGCCTGGAGTCCAGGGGGCAACTCC. Translation: CAWSPGGNS. The CDR3 as a whole reads CAWSPGGNSDYTF.

This clone was counted a few times. The listed genes are named as in mouse. The CDR3 extends 4 residues past the end of the read, so its final part is completed from the germline J gene. The chain recombines TRBV19 with TRBJ2-5; 7 nucleotides agree with TRBD1. Germline V gene data show CDR1 as FNHDT and CDR2 as SITEND (reference sequence). The ends lost 5 bases at V and 0 bases at J; junction bases unmatched: 3. CDR3 size: 14 residues. The DNA read from the CDR3 is TGTGCCAGCAGAGACAGGGTTAACCAAGAC. Protein product: CASRDRVNQD. The CDR3, in full, reads CASRDRVNQDTQYF.

Worth noting for this clone: Mouse gene names and germline throughout. The read comes to an end 4 residues before the CDR3 does, leaving the germline J gene to fill in the end. The same CDR3 also results from other DNA sequences found in this sample. The chain carries TRBV31 and TRBJ2-3; 8 nucleotides agree with TRBD1. V dropped 2 bases and J dropped 1; count of bases not matched to a gene: 2. CDR1 is GKSSPN and CDR2 is SITVG in the germline V gene. The CDR3 runs 14 residues. The CDR3 here is CAWSGGQGAETLYF. The part of the CDR3 DNA that was read is TGTGCCTGGAGTGGGGGACAGGGTGCAGAA.

This clone was observed a handful of times. Genes and germline come from the mouse. The sequenced fragment ends 4 residues before the CDR3 boundary, so the rest is inferred from the germline J gene. This rearrangement joins TRBV17 to TRBJ2-2; the match to TRBD1 covers 8 bases. Germline V gives CDR1 MNHDT, CDR2 YYDKIL. The V gene end was trimmed by 5 bases and the J gene end by 3 bases; junction bases not matched to a gene: 5. The CDR3 runs 15 residues. The sequenced part of the CDR3 DNA is TGTGCTAGCAGTTGGGACAGGCGTGACACCGGG. It yields the protein CASSWDRRDTG. The entire CDR3 sequence reads CASSWDRRDTGQLYF.

This clone was counted a few times. The germline and genes are mouse ones. The read comes to an end 4 residues before the CDR3 does, leaving the germline J gene to fill in the end. The genes are TRBV13-1 and TRBJ1-2; D is undetermined. The V and J ends lost 3 bases and 2 bases respectively, with 5 bases between them. CDR1 NSHNY and CDR2 SYGAGN come from the germline V gene. This CDR3 has 12 amino acids. The CDR3 spells CASSVGNSDYTF. The covered CDR3 bases are TGTGCCAGCAGTGTGGGGAACTCC.

This clone has only a few counts. Each gene name is a mouse one. The CDR3 extends 4 residues past the end of the read, so its final part is completed from the germline J gene. The rearrangement joins TRBV13-2 to TRBJ2-5, with a tentative D call TRBD1 (6 bases). The CDR3 is made up of 13 amino acids. Germline V gene data show CDR1 as NNHNN and CDR2 as SYGAGS (reference sequence). The CDR3 is CASGERGKDTQYF. The CDR3 bases that were read are TGTGCCAGCGGTGAGAGGGGGAAAGAC.

For this clone: Gene names denote mouse genes. The read ends 4 residues shy of where the CDR3 ends; the end is completed using the germline J gene. The chain has TRBV19 and TRBJ2-7; 7 positions agree with TRBD2. Germline CDR1 FNHDT, CDR2 SITEND (reference sequence). This CDR3 has 12 amino acids. CDR3 sequence reads: CASSNWGYEQYF. The sequenced part of the CDR3 DNA is TGTGCCAGCAGTAACTGGGGTTAT.

Comments on this clone: The genes and germline here are from mouse. Coverage ceases 4 residues before the CDR3 finishes, and the germline J gene fills in the end. The V gene is TRBV13-3, the J gene TRBJ2-4; 7 bases line up with TRBD1. Looked up from germline, CDR1 is NNHDY and CDR2 is SYVADS. V was clipped by 0 bases and J by 0 bases; unmatched bases: 4. This CDR3 has 16 amino acids. CDR3 sequence reads: CASSDAGTASQNTLYF. CDR3 DNA (partial): TGTGCCAGCAGTGATGCCGGGACAGCTAGTCAAAAC.

Many counts were recorded for this clone. All gene names here are mouse names. The CDR3 loop is CTCSAEEGDTQYF. The covered CDR3 bases are TGCACCTGCAGTGCCGAGGAAGGGGAC. J is TRBJ2-5 and V is TRBV1; D uncertain. The read halts 4 residues ahead of the CDR3 end, with the missing end drawn from the germline J gene. CDR1 NSQYPW and CDR2 LRSPGD come from the germline V gene (reference sequence). This CDR3 has 13 amino acids.

This clone has at least ten counts. Genes and germline come from the mouse. The read terminates 4 residues ahead of where the CDR3 ends, so the germline J gene completes it. Other nucleotide sequences from this sample produce the same CDR3. V is TRBV19 and J is TRBJ2-1; D might be TRBD1 (6 bases). Per the germline V gene, CDR1 is FNHDT and CDR2 is SITEND (reference sequence). The V end was cut by 1 base, the J end by 5 bases, with 10 bases between. The CDR3 consists of 14 residues. CDR3 sequence: CASSIQGLDAEQFF. The sequenced CDR3 bases are TGTGCCAGCAGTATACAGGGGCTGGATGCT.

Turning to this clone: Gene and germline names: mouse. The CDR3 is cut off 3 residues early in the read; its end comes from the germline J gene. This same CDR3 is encoded by further DNA sequences in the sample. This sequence joins TRBV19 and TRBJ1-6; D uncertain. TRBJ1-6 is classed as an ORF, of uncertain function. The V end was cut by 1 base, the J end by 5 bases, with 7 bases between. The CDR3 is made up of 14 amino acids. Germline CDR1 reads FNHDT; CDR2 reads SITEND (reference sequence). The CDR3 loop reads CASSINRNNSPLYF. The DNA read from the CDR3 is TGTGCCAGCAGTATAAACAGAAATAATTCGCCC.

This clone turned up a few times. The germline and genes are mouse ones. The read ends 4 residues shy of where the CDR3 ends; the end is completed using the germline J gene. V is TRBV14 and J is TRBJ1-1; 8 nucleotides align to TRBD1. The CDR3 sequence is 13 residues long. The V and J ends lost 5 bases and 3 bases, in that order; junction bases with no gene match: 3. CDR1 is SGHDT, CDR2 FRDEAV, per germline. CDR3 region: CASSSGGDTEVFF. Partial CDR3 DNA: TGTGCCAGCAGCTCAGGGGGCGACACA.

A few counts support this clone. Mouse names are used for the genes. The DNA ends 4 residues before the CDR3 does, and the rest of the CDR3 is filled in from the germline J gene. The chain combines TRBV5 with TRBJ2-2; weak D call: TRBD1 (5 bases). V lost 1 base to trimming and J lost 6 bases, with 12 bases between them. The germline gives CDR1 LGHNA, CDR2 YNLKQL (reference sequence). The CDR3 loop spans 15 amino acids. Partial CDR3 DNA: TGTGCCAGCAGCCAAGTTAGGGGTGAGGCCGGG. It encodes CASSQVRGEAG. The whole CDR3 region reads CASSQVRGEAGQLYF.

This clone was seen a few times. The listed genes are named as in mouse. The read terminates 3 residues before the CDR3 end, so the remaining end is supplied by the germline J gene. The chain links TRBV5 to TRBJ1-6; 7 nucleotides align to TRBD1. TRBJ1-6 is marked as an open reading frame, function uncertain. The junction had 2 bases not matched to a gene; V was cut back by 4 bases and J by 5 bases. Germline V gives CDR1 LGHNA, CDR2 YNLKQL (reference sequence). This CDR3 is built from 14 residues. CDR3 bases read: TGTGCCAGCAGCCTCACAGGGGATAATTCGCCC. It encodes CASSLTGDNSP. The whole CDR3 protein reads CASSLTGDNSPLYF.

This clone was counted ten times or more. Genes and germline are mouse. The read comes to an end 4 residues before the CDR3 does, leaving the germline J gene to fill in the end. This chain uses TRBV1 with TRBJ2-7; 10 nucleotides agree with TRBD2. Germline V lookup: CDR1 NSQYPW, CDR2 LRSPGD (reference sequence). CDR3 length: 14 residues. The CDR3 DNA, read in part, is TGCACCTGCAGTGCAGAGGACTGGGGGTAT. Its protein product is CTCSAEDWGY. The whole CDR3 region reads CTCSAEDWGYEQYF.

Concerning this clone: The genes and germline here are from mouse. The read stops 4 residues short of the end of the CDR3; the missing end is completed from the germline J gene. The V call is TRBV5, the J call TRBJ2-1; 12 bases match TRBD1. The germline V gene encodes CDR1 LGHNA and CDR2 YNLKQL (reference sequence). The CDR3 covers 15 residues. The sequenced part of the CDR3 DNA is TGTGCCAGCAGCCCTACGGGGACAGGGGGCGCT. Translation: CASSPTGTGGA. The full CDR3 is CASSPTGTGGAEQFF.

In its sample, this clone was seen a few times. Gene names refer to mouse genes. The read terminates 4 residues before the CDR3 end, so the remaining end is supplied by the germline J gene. This chain joins TRBV13-3 and TRBJ1-1; perhaps TRBD1 as D (6 bases). The CDR3 contains 11 residues. Germline CDR1 is NNHDY and CDR2 is SYVADS. The CDR3 loop is CASKDRTEVFF. The sequenced CDR3 bases are TGTGCCAGCAAGGACAGAACA.